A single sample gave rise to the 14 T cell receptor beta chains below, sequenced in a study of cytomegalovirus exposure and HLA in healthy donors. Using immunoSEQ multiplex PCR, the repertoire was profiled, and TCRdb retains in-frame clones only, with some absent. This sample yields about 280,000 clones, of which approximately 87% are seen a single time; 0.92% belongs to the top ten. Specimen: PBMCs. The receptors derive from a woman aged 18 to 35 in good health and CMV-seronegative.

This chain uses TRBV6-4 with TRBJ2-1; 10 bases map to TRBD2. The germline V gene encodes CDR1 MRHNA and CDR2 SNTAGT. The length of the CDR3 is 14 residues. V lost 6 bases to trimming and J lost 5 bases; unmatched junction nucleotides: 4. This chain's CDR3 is CASSILAGNNEQFF. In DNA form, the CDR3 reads TGTGCCAGCAGCATACTAGCGGGGAACAATGAGCAGTTCTTC.

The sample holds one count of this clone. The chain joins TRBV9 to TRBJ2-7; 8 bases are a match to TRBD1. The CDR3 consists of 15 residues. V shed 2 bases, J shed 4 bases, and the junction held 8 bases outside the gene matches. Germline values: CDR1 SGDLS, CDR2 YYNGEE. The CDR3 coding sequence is TGTGCCAGCAGCGTTTCCGGGACAGGAGAATACGAGCAGTACTTC. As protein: CASSVSGTGEYEQYF.

CDR3 in amino acids: CASSLRQLNEQYF. CDR3 DNA sequence: TGTGCCAGCAGCTTAAGACAGTTGAACGAGCAGTACTTC. V is TRBV5-4 and J is TRBJ2-7; D may be TRBD1 (5 bases). Trimming removed 2 bases at V and 5 bases at J, with 11 bases between. Germline CDR1 is SGHNT and CDR2 is YYREEE (reference sequence). There are 13 residues in the CDR3.

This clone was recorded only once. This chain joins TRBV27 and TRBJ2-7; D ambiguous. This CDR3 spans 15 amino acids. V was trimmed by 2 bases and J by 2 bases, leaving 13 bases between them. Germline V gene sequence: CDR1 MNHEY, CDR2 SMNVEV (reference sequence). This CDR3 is CASSLNFQTTYEQYF. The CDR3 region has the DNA TGTGCCAGCAGTTTAAACTTCCAGACAACCTACGAGCAGTACTTC.

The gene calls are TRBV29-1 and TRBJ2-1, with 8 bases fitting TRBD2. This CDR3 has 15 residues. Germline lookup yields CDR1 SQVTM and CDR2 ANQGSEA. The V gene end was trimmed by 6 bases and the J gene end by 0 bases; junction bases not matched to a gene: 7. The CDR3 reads CSVGLAHLSYNEQFF. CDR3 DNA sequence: TGCAGCGTAGGACTAGCCCACCTCTCCTACAATGAGCAGTTCTTC.

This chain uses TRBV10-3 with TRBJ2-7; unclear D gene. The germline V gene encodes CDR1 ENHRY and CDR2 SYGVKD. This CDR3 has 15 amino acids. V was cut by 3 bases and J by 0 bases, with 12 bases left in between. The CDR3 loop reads CAISDITTSSYEQYF. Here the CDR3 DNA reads TGTGCCATCAGTGACATAACCACGAGCTCCTACGAGCAGTACTTC.

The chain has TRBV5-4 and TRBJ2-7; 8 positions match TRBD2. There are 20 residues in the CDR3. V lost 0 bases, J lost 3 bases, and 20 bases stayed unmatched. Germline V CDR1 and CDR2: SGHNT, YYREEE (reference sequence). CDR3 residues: CASSLGFVAGSSYGVYEQYF. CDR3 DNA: TGTGCCAGCAGCTTGGGATTTGTAGCGGGATCTTCGTACGGAGTCTACGAGCAGTACTTC. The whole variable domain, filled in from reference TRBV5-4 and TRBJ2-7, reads ETGVTQSPTHLIKTRGQQVTLRCSSQSGHNTVSWYQQALGQGPQFIFQYYREEENGRGNFPPRFSGLQFPNYSSELNVNALELDDSALYLCASSLGFVAGSSYGVYEQYFGPGTRLTVT.

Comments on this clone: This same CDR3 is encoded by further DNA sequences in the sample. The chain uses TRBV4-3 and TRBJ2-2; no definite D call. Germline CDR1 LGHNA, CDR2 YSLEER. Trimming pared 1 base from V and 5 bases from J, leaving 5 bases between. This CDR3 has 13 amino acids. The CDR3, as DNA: TGCGCCAGCAGCCAAGTCCGGACCGGGGAGCTGTTTTTT. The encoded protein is CASSQVRTGELFF.

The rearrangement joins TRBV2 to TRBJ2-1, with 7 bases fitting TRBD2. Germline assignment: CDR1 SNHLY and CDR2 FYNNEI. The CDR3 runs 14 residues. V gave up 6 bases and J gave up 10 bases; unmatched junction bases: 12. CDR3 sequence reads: CASRIRVSGSEQFF. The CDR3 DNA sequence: TGTGCCAGCAGAATCCGAGTTAGCGGGTCGGAGCAGTTCTTC.

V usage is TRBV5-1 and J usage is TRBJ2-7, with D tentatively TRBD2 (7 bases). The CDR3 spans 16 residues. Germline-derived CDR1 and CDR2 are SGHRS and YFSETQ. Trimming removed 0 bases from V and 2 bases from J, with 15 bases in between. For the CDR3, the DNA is TGCGCCAGCAGCTTGGCGGGTGGGGGGGGCCCCTACGAGCAGTACTTC. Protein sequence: CASSLAGGGGPYEQYF.

CDR3 in amino acids: CASSPNGQGIDTQYF. CDR3 nucleotide sequence: TGTGCCAGCAGCCCAAATGGACAGGGGATAGATACGCAGTATTTT. The chain employs TRBV7-3 and TRBJ2-3, with 9 bases identical to TRBD1. CDR3 length equals 15 residues. From germline, CDR1 is SGHTA and CDR2 FQGTGA. Trimming at V came to 5 bases and at J to 5 bases, leaving 8 bases not matched to a gene.

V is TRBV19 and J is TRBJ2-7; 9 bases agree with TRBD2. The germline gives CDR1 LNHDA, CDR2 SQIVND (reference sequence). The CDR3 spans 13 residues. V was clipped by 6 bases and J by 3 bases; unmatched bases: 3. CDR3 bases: TGTGCCAGTAGCCGGACTAGCGTCTACGAGCAGTACTTC. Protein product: CASSRTSVYEQYF.

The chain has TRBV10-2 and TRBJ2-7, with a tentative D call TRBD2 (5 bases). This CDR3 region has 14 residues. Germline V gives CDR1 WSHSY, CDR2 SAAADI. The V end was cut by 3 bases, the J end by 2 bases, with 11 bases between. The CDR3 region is CASSDGLHPYEQYF. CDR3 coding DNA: TGCGCCAGCAGTGATGGACTCCATCCCTACGAGCAGTACTTC.

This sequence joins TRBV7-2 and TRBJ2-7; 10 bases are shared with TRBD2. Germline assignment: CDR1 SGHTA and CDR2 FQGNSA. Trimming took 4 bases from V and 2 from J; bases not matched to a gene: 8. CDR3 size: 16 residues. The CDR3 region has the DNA TGTGCCAGCAGCTGGGCTAGCGGGAGAGGGCCCTACGAGCAGTACTTC. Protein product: CASSWASGRGPYEQYF.